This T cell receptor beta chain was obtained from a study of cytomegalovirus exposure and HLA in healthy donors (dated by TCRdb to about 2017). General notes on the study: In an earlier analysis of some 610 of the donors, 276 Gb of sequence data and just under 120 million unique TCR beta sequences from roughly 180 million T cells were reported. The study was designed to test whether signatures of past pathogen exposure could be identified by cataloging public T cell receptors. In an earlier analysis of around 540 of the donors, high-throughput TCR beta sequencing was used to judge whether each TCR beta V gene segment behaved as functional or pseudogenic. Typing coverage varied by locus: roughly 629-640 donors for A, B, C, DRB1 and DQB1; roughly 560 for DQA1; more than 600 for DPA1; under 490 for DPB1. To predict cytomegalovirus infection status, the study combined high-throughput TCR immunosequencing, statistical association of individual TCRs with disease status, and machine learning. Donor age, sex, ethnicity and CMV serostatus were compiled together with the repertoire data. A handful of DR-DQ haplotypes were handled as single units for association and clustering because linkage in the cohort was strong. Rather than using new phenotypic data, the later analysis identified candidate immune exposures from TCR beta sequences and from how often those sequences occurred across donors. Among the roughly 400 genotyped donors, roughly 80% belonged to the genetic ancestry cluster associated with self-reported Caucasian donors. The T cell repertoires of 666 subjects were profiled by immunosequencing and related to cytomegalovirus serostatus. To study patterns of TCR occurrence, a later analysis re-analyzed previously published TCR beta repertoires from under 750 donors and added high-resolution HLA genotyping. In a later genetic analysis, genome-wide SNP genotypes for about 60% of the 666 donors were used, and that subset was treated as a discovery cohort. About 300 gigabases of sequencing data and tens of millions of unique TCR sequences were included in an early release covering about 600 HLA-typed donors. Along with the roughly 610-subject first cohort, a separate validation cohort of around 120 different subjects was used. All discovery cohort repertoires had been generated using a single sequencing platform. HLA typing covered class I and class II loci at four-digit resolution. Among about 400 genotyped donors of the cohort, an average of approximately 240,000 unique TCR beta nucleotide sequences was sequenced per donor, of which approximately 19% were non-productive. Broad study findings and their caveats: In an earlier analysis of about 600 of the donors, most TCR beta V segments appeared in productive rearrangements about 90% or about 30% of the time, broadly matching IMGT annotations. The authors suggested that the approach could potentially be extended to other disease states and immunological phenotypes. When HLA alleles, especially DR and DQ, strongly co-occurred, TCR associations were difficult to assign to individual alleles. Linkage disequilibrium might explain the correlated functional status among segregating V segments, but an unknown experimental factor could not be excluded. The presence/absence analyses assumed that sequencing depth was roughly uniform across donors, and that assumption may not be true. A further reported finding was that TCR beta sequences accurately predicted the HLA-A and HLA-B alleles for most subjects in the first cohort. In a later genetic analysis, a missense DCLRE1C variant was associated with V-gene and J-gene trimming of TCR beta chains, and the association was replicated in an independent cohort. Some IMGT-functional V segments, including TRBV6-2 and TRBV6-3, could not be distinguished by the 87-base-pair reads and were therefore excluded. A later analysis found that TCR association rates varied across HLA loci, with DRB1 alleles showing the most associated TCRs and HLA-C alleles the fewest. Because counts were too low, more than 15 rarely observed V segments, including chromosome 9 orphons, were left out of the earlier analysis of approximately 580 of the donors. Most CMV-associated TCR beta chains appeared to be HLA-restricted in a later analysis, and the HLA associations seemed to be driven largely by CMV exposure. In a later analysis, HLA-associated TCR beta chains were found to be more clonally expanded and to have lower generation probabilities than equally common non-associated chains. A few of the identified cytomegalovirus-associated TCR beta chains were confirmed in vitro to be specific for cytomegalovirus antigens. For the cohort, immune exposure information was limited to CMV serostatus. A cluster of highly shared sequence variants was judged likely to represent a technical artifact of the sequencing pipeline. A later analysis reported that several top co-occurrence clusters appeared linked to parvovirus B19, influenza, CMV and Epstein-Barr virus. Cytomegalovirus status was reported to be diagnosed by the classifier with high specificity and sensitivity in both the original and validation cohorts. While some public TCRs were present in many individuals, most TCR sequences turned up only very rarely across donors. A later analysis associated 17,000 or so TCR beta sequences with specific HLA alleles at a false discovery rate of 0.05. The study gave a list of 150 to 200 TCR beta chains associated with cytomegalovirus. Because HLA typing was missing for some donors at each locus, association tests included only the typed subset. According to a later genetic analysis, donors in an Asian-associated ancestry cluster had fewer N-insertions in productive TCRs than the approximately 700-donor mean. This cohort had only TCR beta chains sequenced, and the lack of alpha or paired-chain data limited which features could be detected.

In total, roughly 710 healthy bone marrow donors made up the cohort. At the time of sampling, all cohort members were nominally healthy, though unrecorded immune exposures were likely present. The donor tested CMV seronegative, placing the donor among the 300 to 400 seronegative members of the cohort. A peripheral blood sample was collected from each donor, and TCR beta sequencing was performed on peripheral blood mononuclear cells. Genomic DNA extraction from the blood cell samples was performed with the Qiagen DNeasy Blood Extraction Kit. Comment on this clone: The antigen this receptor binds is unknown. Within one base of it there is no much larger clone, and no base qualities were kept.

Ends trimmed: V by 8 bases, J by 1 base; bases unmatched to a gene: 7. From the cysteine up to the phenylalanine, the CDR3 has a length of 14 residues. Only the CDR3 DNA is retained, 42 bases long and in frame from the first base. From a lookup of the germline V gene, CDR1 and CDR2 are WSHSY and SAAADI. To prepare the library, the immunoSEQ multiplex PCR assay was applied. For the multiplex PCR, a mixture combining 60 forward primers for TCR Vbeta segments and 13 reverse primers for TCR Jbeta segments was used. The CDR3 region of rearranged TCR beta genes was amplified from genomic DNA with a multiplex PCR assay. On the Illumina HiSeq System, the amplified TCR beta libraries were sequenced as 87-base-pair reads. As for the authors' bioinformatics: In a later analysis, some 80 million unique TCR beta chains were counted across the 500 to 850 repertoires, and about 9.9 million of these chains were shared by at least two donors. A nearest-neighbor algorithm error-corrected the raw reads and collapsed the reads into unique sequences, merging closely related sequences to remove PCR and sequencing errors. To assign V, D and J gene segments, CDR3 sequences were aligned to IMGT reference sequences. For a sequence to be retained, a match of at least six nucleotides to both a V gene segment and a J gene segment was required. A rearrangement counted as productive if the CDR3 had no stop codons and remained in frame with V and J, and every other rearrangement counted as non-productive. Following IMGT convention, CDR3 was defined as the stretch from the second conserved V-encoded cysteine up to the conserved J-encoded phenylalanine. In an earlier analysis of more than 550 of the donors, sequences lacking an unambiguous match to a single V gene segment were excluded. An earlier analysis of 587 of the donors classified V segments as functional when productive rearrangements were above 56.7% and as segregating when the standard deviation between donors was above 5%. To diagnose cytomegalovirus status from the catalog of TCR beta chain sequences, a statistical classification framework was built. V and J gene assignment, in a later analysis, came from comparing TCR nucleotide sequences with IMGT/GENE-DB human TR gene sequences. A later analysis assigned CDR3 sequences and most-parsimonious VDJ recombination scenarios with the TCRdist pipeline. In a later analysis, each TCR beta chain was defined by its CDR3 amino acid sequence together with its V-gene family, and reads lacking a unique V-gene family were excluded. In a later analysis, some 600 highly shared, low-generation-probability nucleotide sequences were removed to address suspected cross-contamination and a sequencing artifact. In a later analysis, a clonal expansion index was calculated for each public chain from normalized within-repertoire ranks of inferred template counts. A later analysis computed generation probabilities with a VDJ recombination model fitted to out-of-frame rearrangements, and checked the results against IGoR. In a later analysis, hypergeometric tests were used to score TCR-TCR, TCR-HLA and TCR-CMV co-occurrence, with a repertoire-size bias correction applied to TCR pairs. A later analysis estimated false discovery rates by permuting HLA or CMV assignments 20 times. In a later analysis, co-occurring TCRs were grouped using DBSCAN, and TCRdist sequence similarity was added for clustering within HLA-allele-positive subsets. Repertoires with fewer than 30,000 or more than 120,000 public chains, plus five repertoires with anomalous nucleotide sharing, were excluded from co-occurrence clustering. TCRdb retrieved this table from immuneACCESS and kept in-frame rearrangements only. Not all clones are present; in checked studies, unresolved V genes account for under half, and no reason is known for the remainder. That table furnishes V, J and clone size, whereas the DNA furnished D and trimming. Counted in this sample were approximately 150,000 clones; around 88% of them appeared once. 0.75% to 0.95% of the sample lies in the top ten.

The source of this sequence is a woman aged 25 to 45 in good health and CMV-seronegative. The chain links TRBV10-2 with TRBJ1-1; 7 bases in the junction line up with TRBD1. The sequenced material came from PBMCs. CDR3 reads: CASRGQTKNTEAFF. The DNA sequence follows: TGCGCCAGCCGGGGACAGACCAAGAACACTGAAGCTTTCTTT.